The following is a TCR beta chain sequence with its context. The antigen is not known. Positive CCR7 selection of CD45RO-negative cells yielded the naive CD8 cells, and terminally differentiated effector memory CD45RA+ cells were excluded. Repertoires were generated with immunoSEQ multiplex PCR, while TCRdb's copy carries only in-frame clones and drops some. Among hundreds of thousands of clones listed, 85% to 95% were seen once. From germline, CDR1 is SGHAT and CDR2 FQNNGV. CDR3 length: 17 amino acids. V lost 0 bases and J lost 6, with 18 bases in between. The data derive from a study of shared clonotypes between healthy human individuals. Overall study context: The cohort comprised two women and a few men. Their ages spanned 18 to 49 years.

Study-level results: Sampling was confined to blood; repertoires within tissues likely differ.

The V and J genes are TRBV11-2 and TRBJ2-1; weak D call: TRBD2 (7 bases). The origin of this receptor is a woman aged 25 to 39 in good health. Material for sequencing was naive CD8+ T cells sorted from blood. CDR3 bases: TGTGCCAGCAGCTTAGAGGGCCGGGGGGCGCCGGGCAATGAGCAGTTCTTC. It is translated as CASSLEGRGAPGNEQFF.